Listed below are T cell receptor beta chains from one sample, sequenced in a study of T cells after yellow fever vaccination. Each CDR3 protein gets one entry after TCRdb re-called the 5' RACE reads with MiXCR. The table has under 600,000 distinct CDR3 sequences, roughly 22% seen once. The source material was PBMCs, sampled approximately 20 days after the first yellow fever vaccination. Source of these receptors: a man aged 18 to 30 who received the YFV17D yellow fever vaccine. CDR3s include the opening cysteine and the closing phenylalanine or tryptophan. D genes are given only for firm matches. Rows give clone size only sometimes, using once, few, many, or a class for an expanded clone.

TRBV6-2/TRBV6-3	TRBJ1-2	-	TRBD1	TGTGCCAGCGGGGACAGGGCGGTCGACTTC	CASGDRAVDF
TRBV4-1	TRBJ2-5	few	TRBD2	TGCGCCAGCAGCCAAGGGGCTAGCGGCTTGAAGGGGGAGACCCAGTACTTC	CASSQGASGLKGETQYF
TRBV6-2/TRBV6-3	TRBJ1-5	few	-	TGTGCCAGCCGGAGGGGCTCCAATCAGCCCCAGCATTTT	CASRRGSNQPQHF
TRBV10-3	TRBJ1-1	-	-	TGTGCCATCAGTGAGTCTTTGGGCACTGAAGCTTTCTTT	CAISESLGTEAFF
TRBV2	TRBJ2-1	many	-	TGTGCCAGCAGTGAAGGGGCGGGATACAATGAGCAGTTCTTC	CASSEGAGYNEQFF
TRBV4-1	TRBJ2-2	-	-	TGCGCCAGCAGCCAAGAACACCTCAACACCGGGGAGCTGTTTTTT	CASSQEHLNTGELFF
TRBV7-9	TRBJ2-5	few	-	TGTGCCAGCAGCTTACTTGCAGACTTCCAAGAGACCCAGTACTTC	CASSLLADFQETQYF
TRBV7-2	TRBJ2-4	-	TRBD2	TGTGCCAGCAGCTTAGGGACTAGCGGGGTCCAAAACATTCAGTACTTC	CASSLGTSGVQNIQYF
TRBV6-2/TRBV6-3	TRBJ2-3	few	-	TGTGCCAGCAGTTACCAGCTCACAGATACGCAGTATTTT	CASSYQLTDTQYF
TRBV7-2	TRBJ1-2	-	-	TGTGCCAGCAGCTTTGGACAGAAATATGGCTACACCTTC	CASSFGQKYGYTF
TRBV25-1	TRBJ2-5	-	TRBD2	TGTGCCAGCAGCAAAACCGGGAGGAAAGAGACCCAGTACTTC	CASSKTGRKETQYF
TRBV20-1	TRBJ2-7	-	-	TGCAGTGCTAGCACACAGGGCTACGAGCAGTACTTC	CSASTQGYEQYF
TRBV4-1	TRBJ2-1	few	-	TGCGCCAGCAGCCAACCTACTTTGCGGCCATCCTACAATGAGCAGTTCTTC	CASSQPTLRPSYNEQFF
TRBV29-1	TRBJ2-7	few	TRBD2	TGCAGCGTTGCTGGGGGGGAGACCGAGCAGTACTTC	CSVAGGETEQYF
TRBV5-1	TRBJ2-2	-	-	TGCGCCAGCAGCCTCGGAATTTCGAACACCGGGGAGCTGTTTTTT	CASSLGISNTGELFF
TRBV5-1	TRBJ1-4	few	TRBD1	TGCGCCAGCAGCCATGGGACAGATGAAAAACTGTTTTTT	CASSHGTDEKLFF
TRBV7-9	TRBJ2-6	-	-	TGTGCCAGCATCCGGGCAGGGACCTTCTCTGGGGCCAACGTCCTGACTTTC	CASIRAGTFSGANVLTF
TRBV7-9	TRBJ2-1	few	-	TGTGCCAGCAGCTTAGCGGCGGGGCTGGGGCAGTTCTTC	CASSLAAGLGQFF
TRBV7-8	TRBJ1-4	many	TRBD1	TGTGCCAGCAGCGCCACAGGGACAGGAGAAAAACTGTTTTTT	CASSATGTGEKLFF
TRBV27	TRBJ2-3	few	-	TGTGCCAGCAGTTTACCTAGTTCAGATACGCAGTATTTT	CASSLPSSDTQYF
TRBV19	TRBJ1-5	few	TRBD1	TGTGCCAGTAGCAACAGGGGGAACCAGCCCCAGCATTTT	CASSNRGNQPQHF
TRBV4-1	TRBJ2-5	many	-	TGCGCCAGCAGCCAAGCCGGGCCAGGGATGGCTCAGTACTTC	CASSQAGPGMAQYF
TRBV6-5	TRBJ1-6	-	-	TGTGCCAGCAGTTACGGTGTCTATAATTCACCCCTCCACTTT	CASSYGVYNSPLHF
TRBV27	TRBJ2-2	-	-	TGTGCCAGCAGTTCAGCTCTCGCTGGCGGCACCGGGGAGCTGTTTTTT	CASSSALAGGTGELFF
TRBV6-1	TRBJ1-1	-	-	TGTGCCAGCAGCACCGAAGTGGGGGGCACTGAAGCTTTCTTT	CASSTEVGGTEAFF
TRBV10-1	TRBJ2-3	-	TRBD2	TGCGCCAGCAGTCCCCGGGCGGGGGGCTCGTATACGCAGTATTTT	CASSPRAGGSYTQYF
TRBV5-1	TRBJ2-1	-	-	TGCGCCAGCAGCTTCTGGGCCAGCTCCTACAATGAGCAGTTCTTC	CASSFWASSYNEQFF
TRBV7-2	TRBJ2-2	-	-	TGTGCCAGCAGCCCGACCCGTACCTCCGGGGAGCTGTTTTTT	CASSPTRTSGELFF
TRBV7-9	TRBJ2-7	many	-	TGTGCCAGCAGCCGCTCCGGGGCAGCTCTCTTCTTC	CASSRSGAALFF
TRBV20-1	TRBJ1-1	few	-	TGCAGTGCTAGAGACGGGGGGAGGTATGAAGCTTTCTTT	CSARDGGRYEAFF
TRBV20-1	TRBJ2-1	few	TRBD2	TGCAGTGCCCCAGGCCCGGGCTTAGCGGGCTACAATGAGCAGTTCTTC	CSAPGPGLAGYNEQFF
TRBV6-1	TRBJ2-3	few	-	TGTGCCACCCGGGCAGGGGTCGGCACAGATACGCAGTATTTT	CATRAGVGTDTQYF
TRBV25-1	TRBJ2-1	-	TRBD2	TGTGCCAGCAGTGAATCCCGGACTAGCGGGAGTTACAATGAGCAGTTCTTC	CASSESRTSGSYNEQFF
TRBV18	TRBJ2-2	-	-	TGTGCCAGCTCATCTCGGTCAGTCAACACCGGGGAGCTGTTTTTT	CASSSRSVNTGELFF
TRBV5-6	TRBJ2-3	-	-	TGTGCCAGCAGCTCCGGGGTTCTTGAGTATTTT	CASSSGVLEYF
TRBV9	TRBJ2-1	few	-	TGTGCCAGCAGCGCCGGACAGCTATACAATGAGCAGTTCTTC	CASSAGQLYNEQFF
TRBV4-1	TRBJ1-5	many	-	TGCGCCAGCAGCCAAGGCGGCAGCAATCAGCCCCAGCATTTT	CASSQGGSNQPQHF
TRBV6-6	TRBJ1-5	-	-	TGTGCCAGCAGCGAAGGGGGGGCGCAGCCCCAGCATTTT	CASSEGGAQPQHF
TRBV12-3/TRBV12-4	TRBJ2-5	few	TRBD2	TGTGCCAGCAGTTTTGGGCTAGCGGGGGGAGGTGAGACCCAGTACTTC	CASSFGLAGGGETQYF
TRBV27	TRBJ1-2	-	TRBD1	TGTGCCAGCAGTCGCGGACAGGGGGATGGCTACACCTTC	CASSRGQGDGYTF
TRBV7-9	TRBJ1-3	-	-	TGTGCCACCGGAGTAGGGGCCTTGGGAAACACCATATATTTT	CATGVGALGNTIYF
TRBV5-1	TRBJ2-1	-	-	TGCGCCGACAATGAGCAGTTCTTC	CADNEQFF
TRBV2	TRBJ2-1	few	-	TGTGCCAGCAGTGAAGAACGGTACAATGAGCAGTTCTTC	CASSEERYNEQFF
TRBV12-5	TRBJ1-2	few	-	TGTGCTAGTTTGGGGCAGAACTATGGCTACACCTTC	CASLGQNYGYTF
TRBV5-1	TRBJ2-2	-	-	TGCGCCAGCAGCTTCCAGGGGATTCCGAACACCGGGGAGCTGTTTTTT	CASSFQGIPNTGELFF
TRBV5-1	TRBJ1-6	-	TRBD1	TGCGCCAGCAGCATAGGACAGGCGACCGCTGGCTCCTATAATTCACCCCTCCACTTT	CASSIGQATAGSYNSPLHF
TRBV2	TRBJ1-4	-	-	TGTGCCAGCAGGTCGGTTGGAGAAAAACTGTTTTTT	CASRSVGEKLFF
TRBV27	TRBJ2-5	-	-	TGTGCCAGCAGTACACAACCCCAGACAGGGAGGGTCTTC	CASSTQPQTGRVF
TRBV4-2	TRBJ1-1	few	-	TGTGCCAGCAGCCAAGATCCGCGGATCGAAGCTTTCTTT	CASSQDPRIEAFF
TRBV12-3/TRBV12-4	TRBJ2-1	-	-	TGTGCCAGCAGTTCCATCCCAGGCGGTGAGCAGTTCTTC	CASSSIPGGEQFF